This T cell receptor beta chain was sequenced during a study of Tregs in tolerant kidney transplant recipients. The study's findings and limits: Few patients were studied, so findings need validation in larger groups.

This CDR3 region has 17 residues. TCRdb's copy holds only in-frame clones and misses some; the assay was immunoSEQ multiplex PCR. The sample lists over 3,500 clones; roughly three fifths were seen once. In the case of this clone: The antigen is not known.

V gene TRBV12-2 combines with J gene TRBJ2-6; the table's D call of TRBD1 was not tested on the DNA. TRBV12-2 is annotated as a pseudogene. The TCR originated in a human donor in good health. The material sequenced was CD8+ T cells from blood cultured with allogeneic cells. DNA for the CDR3: TGTGCAAGTCGCCACAGCTTCACACAAAGTCGGGCCAACGTCCTGACTTTC. It translates to CASRHSFTQSRANVLTF.